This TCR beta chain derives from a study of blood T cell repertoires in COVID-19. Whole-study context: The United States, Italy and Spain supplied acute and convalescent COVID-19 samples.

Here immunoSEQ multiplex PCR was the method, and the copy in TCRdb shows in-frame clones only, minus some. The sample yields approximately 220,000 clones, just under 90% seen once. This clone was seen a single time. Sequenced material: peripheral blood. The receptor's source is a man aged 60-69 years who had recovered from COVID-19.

Written as DNA, the CDR3 is TGTGCCAGCAGCTTCGACAGGGGGTCCTACAATGAGCAGTTCTTC. This gives the protein CASSFDRGSYNEQFF. This chain uses TRBV5-5 with TRBJ2-1; 9 bases fit TRBD1. Trimming took 2 bases from V and 1 from J; bases not matched to a gene: 1. The CDR3 spans 15 residues. The germline CDR1 and CDR2 sequences are SGHKS and YYEKEE (reference sequence).